These T cell receptor beta chains were read from a single sample in a study of cytomegalovirus exposure and HLA in healthy donors. Profiled with immunoSEQ multiplex PCR; TCRdb holds only in-frame clones, not every one. This table has approximately 150,000 clones, just under 80% appearing once. Sequencing was performed on PBMCs. These receptors all stem from a woman aged 40 to 55 in good health and CMV-seropositive. CDR3s include the opening cysteine and the closing phenylalanine or tryptophan. Each record gives: J gene, V gene, D gene, clone size, CDR3 DNA, CDR3 protein. D genes are given only for firm matches. Expanded clones get a size class; other rows say once, few or many, or leave the size out.

TRBJ1-2	TRBV30	NA	NA	TGTGCCTGGACTAGCGGGGGGGATTCTGGCTACACCTTC	CAWTSGGDSGYTF
TRBJ2-5	TRBV30	TRBD2	NA	TGTGCCTGGAGACTAGCGTACCAAGAGACCCAGTACTTC	CAWRLAYQETQYF
TRBJ1-6	TRBV10-3	NA	NA	TGTGCCATCAGTGCAGAGGAAGTTGCTAATTCACCCCTCCACTTT	CAISAEEVANSPLHF
TRBJ1-5	TRBV15	NA	NA	TGTGCCACCAGCGGAGAACAGGGAAGCAATCAGCCCCAGCATTTT	CATSGEQGSNQPQHF
TRBJ1-2	TRBV5-4	TRBD1	NA	TGTGCCAGTGGGGAAACAGGGGTAGACGGTGGCTACACCTTC	CASGETGVDGGYTF
TRBJ1-2	TRBV30	NA	NA	TGTGCCTGGAGTGTCGATCAGGGTTTGTACACCTTC	CAWSVDQGLYTF
TRBJ1-5	TRBV7-2	TRBD1	NA	TGTGCCAGCAGCTTAAACAGGGGAGAACCCCAGCATTTT	CASSLNRGEPQHF
TRBJ2-5	TRBV9	TRBD2	NA	TGTGCCAGCAGCGTAGAAACCAGCGGGGGTGAGACCCAGTACTTC	CASSVETSGGETQYF
TRBJ2-5	TRBV5-1	TRBD2	NA	TGCGCCAGCAGCTTGGTAGGCGGGGGGGTCCAAGAGACCCAGTACTTC	CASSLVGGGVQETQYF
TRBJ2-3	TRBV14	TRBD2	NA	TGTGCCAGCAGCCCCCCACTAGCGGGGGTTCAAGATACGCAGTATTTT	CASSPPLAGVQDTQYF
TRBJ1-5	TRBV7-2	TRBD1	NA	TGTGCCAGCAGCTCAACAGGGGACCATCAGCCCCAGCATTTT	CASSSTGDHQPQHF
TRBJ2-5	TRBV10-3	TRBD1	NA	TGTGCCATCAGTGAGTCTGAGACAGGGGGGGTCGAGACCCAGTACTTC	CAISESETGGVETQYF
TRBJ2-2	TRBV27	NA	NA	TGTGCCAGCAGTTTTACCAAGCCGTCGGTCGGGGAGCTGTTTTTT	CASSFTKPSVGELFF
TRBJ2-1	TRBV11-3	TRBD2	NA	TGTGCCAGCAGCTTACAACCGGGACTAGCCAACTACAATGAGCAGTTCTTC	CASSLQPGLANYNEQFF
TRBJ2-5	TRBV2	NA	NA	TGTGCCAGCAGTGAGTCCAGGGCGAACCAAGAGACCCAGTACTTC	CASSESRANQETQYF
TRBJ1-3	TRBV10-2	NA	NA	TGCGCCAGCAGTGAGTCGGTGAGCTCTGGAAACACCATATATTTT	CASSESVSSGNTIYF
TRBJ1-2	TRBV19	NA	few	TGTGCCAGTACTAAACAGGGATTTGGCTACACCTTC	CASTKQGFGYTF
TRBJ2-7	TRBV9	TRBD2	NA	TGTGCCAGCAGCGTAACTAGCGGGGGGTACAGCTCCTACGAGCAGTACTTC	CASSVTSGGYSSYEQYF
TRBJ2-3	TRBV11-2	TRBD2	NA	TGTGCCAGCAGCCCCAGCGGGGGGCCCACAGATACGCAGTATTTT	CASSPSGGPTDTQYF
TRBJ1-2	TRBV18	TRBD1	NA	TGTGCCAGCTCAGCTGGACAGGCTGCCTATGGCTACACCTTC	CASSAGQAAYGYTF